This T cell receptor beta chain appears in the sequencing data of a study of vaccination effects on CD4 cells after COVID-19. As for this clone: Antigen specificity is unknown.

Study conclusions and caveats: Few convalescent patients, and no early post-infection timepoints, were available to the study.

In the ViraFEST assay, antigen-specific CD4+ clonotypes were identified by expansion after peptide-pool stimulation. Isolating CD4+ T cells followed ten to eleven days of culture. All study participants received two doses of BNT162b2 or mRNA-1273 vaccine. In the vaccine recipients, nucleocapsid antibodies were negative and there was no prior SARS-CoV-2 infection. Wells each received around 2.1 million PBMC, cultured with approximately 10 IU/ml IL-2 and around 10 ug/ml peptides. Cells had half their medium changed to IL-2 medium on days 3 and 7. This table comes from immunoSEQ multiplex PCR, and its TCRdb copy is limited to in-frame clones, with some not included. Altogether 15,000 or so clones are present, 75% being singletons, with the ten largest covering roughly 25%. This CDR3 spans 14 amino acids. The V end lost 4 bases, the J end lost 1 base, and 10 bases lay between the germline ends. Germline V gene sequence: CDR1 MNHEY, CDR2 SMNVEV (reference sequence).

This sequence was found in a human donor who received a COVID-19 vaccine. Material: CD4+ T cells from PBMCs cultured with HCoV-NL63 spike peptides, obtained after COVID-19 vaccination. The J gene is TRBJ1-1, the V gene TRBV27; D uncertain. The CDR3 DNA follows: TGTGCCAGCAGTTCCCTGGCGGGGAACACTGAAGCTTTCTTT. The encoded protein is CASSSLAGNTEAFF.